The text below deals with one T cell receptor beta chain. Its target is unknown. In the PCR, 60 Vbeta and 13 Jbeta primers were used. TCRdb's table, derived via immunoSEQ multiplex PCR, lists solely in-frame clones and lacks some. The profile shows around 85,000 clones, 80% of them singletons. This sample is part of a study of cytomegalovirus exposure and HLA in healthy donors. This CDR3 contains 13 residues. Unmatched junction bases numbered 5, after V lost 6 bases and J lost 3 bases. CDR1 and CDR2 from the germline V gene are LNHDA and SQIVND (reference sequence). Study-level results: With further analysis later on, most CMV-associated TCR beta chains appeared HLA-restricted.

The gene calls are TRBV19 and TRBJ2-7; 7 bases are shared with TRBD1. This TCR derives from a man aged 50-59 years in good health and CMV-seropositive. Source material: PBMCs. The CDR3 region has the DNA TGTGCCAGTAGCCCCAGGGGGTTCTACGAGCAGTACTTC. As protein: CASSPRGFYEQYF.